The 32 T cell receptor beta chains in this list originate from one sample, sequenced in a study of long-term antiretroviral therapy in people with HIV. At survey level, the immunoSEQ assay was run in its v3.0 version. Produced via immunoSEQ multiplex PCR; TCRdb's table is partial and in-frame only. The table has 16,000 or so clones, approximately 95% seen once; the top ten hold over 1.1%. Sequenced here: unsorted PBMCs, sampled roughly 10 years after starting antiretroviral therapy. Receptors originate from a man aged 25-40 years with HIV.

The chain has TRBV9 and TRBJ1-1, with D uncertain. The CDR3 has 12 residues. Germline CDR1 is SGDLS and CDR2 is YYNGEE. The V and J ends lost 3 bases and 5 bases respectively, with 8 bases between them. CDR3: CASSDGWTEAFF. CDR3 coding DNA: TGTGCCAGCAGCGATGGGTGGACTGAAGCTTTCTTT. Full variable domain (rest looked up from reference TRBV9 and TRBJ1-1): DSGVTQTPKHLITATGQRVTLRCSPRSGDLSVYWYQQSLDQGLQFLIQYYNGEERAKGNILERFSAQQFPDLHSELNLSSLELGDSALYFCASSDGWTEAFFGQGTRLTVV.

This rearrangement joins TRBV9 to TRBJ2-2; no firm D call. Germline V lookup: CDR1 SGDLS, CDR2 YYNGEE. Between the trimmed V and J ends, which lost 1 base and 1 base, there was a span of 5 bases. The CDR3 is 14 residues long. CDR3 sequence (DNA): TGTGCCAGCAGCGTAACACTGAACACCGGGGAGCTGTTTTTT. It translates to CASSVTLNTGELFF.

A remark on this clone: Other nucleotide sequences in the sample specify the same CDR3. The V gene is TRBV9, the J gene TRBJ1-6, with 10 bases aligning to TRBD1. The V and J ends lost 0 bases and 10 bases, in that order; junction bases with no gene match: 4. CDR1 is SGDLS and CDR2 is YYNGEE in the germline V gene. The CDR3 runs 15 residues. CDR3 region: CASSVDGQGGSPLHF. The CDR3 DNA follows: TGTGCCAGCAGCGTAGATGGACAGGGGGGCTCACCCCTCCACTTT. Drawing the rest from reference TRBV9 and TRBJ1-6, the complete variable domain is DSGVTQTPKHLITATGQRVTLRCSPRSGDLSVYWYQQSLDQGLQFLIQYYNGEERAKGNILERFSAQQFPDLHSELNLSSLELGDSALYFCASSVDGQGGSPLHFGNGTRLTVT.

V gene TRBV9 combines with J gene TRBJ2-1; perhaps TRBD1 as D (6 bases). This CDR3 contains 14 residues. V gave up 4 bases and J gave up 1 base, with 9 bases separating them. The germline gives CDR1 SGDLS, CDR2 YYNGEE. The CDR3 DNA reads as TGTGCCAGCAGCATTACAGGGTCCTACAATGAGCAGTTCTTC. Protein: CASSITGSYNEQFF.

CDR3 sequence (DNA): TGTGCCAGCTCACCGGGGGGGGCGACTAATGAAAAACTGTTTTTT. It codes for CASSPGGATNEKLFF. V usage is TRBV18 and J usage is TRBJ1-4; D is possibly TRBD1 (6 bases). The CDR3 has 15 amino acids. Per germline, CDR1 KGHSH and CDR2 LQKENI. Trimming stripped 3 bases from V and 2 bases from J, with 10 bases between. The full variable domain, completed using reference TRBV18 and TRBJ1-4, is NAGVMQNPRHLVRRRGQEARLRCSPMKGHSHVYWYRQLPEEGLKFMVYLQKENIIDESGMPKERFSAEFPKEGPSILRIQQVVRGDSAAYFCASSPGGATNEKLFFGSGTQLSVL.

This rearrangement joins TRBV12-5 to TRBJ2-1; weak D call: TRBD2 (6 bases). Trimming cost V 3 bases and J 10 bases, with 22 bases left between them. CDR1 and CDR2 from the germline V gene are LGHNT and FRNRAP. The CDR3 runs to 16 residues. CDR3 region: CASGFWTQGPGREQFF. CDR3 DNA: TGTGCTAGTGGTTTCTGGACCCAAGGGCCGGGGAGGGAGCAGTTCTTC. Drawing the rest from reference TRBV12-5 and TRBJ2-1, the complete variable domain is DARVTQTPRHKVTEMGQEVTMRCQPILGHNTVFWYRQTMMQGLELLAYFRNRAPLDDSGMPKDRFSAEMPDATLATLKIQPSEPRDSAVYFCASGFWTQGPGREQFFGPGTRLTVL.

This clone was detected once. The chain carries TRBV7-9 and TRBJ1-4, with D perhaps matching TRBD1 (6 bases). The CDR3 loop spans 12 amino acids. From germline, CDR1 is SEHNR and CDR2 FQNEAQ (reference sequence). The V end was cut by 5 bases, the J end by 14 bases, with 15 bases between. CDR3 sequence reads: CASSKQGGSLFF. The CDR3, as DNA: TGTGCCAGCAGCAAACAGGGAGGGAGTCTGTTTTTT.

The chain carries TRBV5-1 and TRBJ2-3; D may be TRBD2 (6 bases). V was cut by 1 base and J by 5 bases, with 17 bases left in between. The CDR3 loop spans 16 amino acids. The germline V gene has CDR1 SGHRS and CDR2 YFSETQ. CDR3 amino acids: CASSLQGGAQVDTQYF. DNA for the CDR3: TGCGCCAGCAGCTTGCAAGGCGGGGCCCAAGTAGATACGCAGTATTTT.

This rearrangement joins TRBV4-2 to TRBJ1-2; D is ambiguous. V was cut by 1 base and J by 9 bases, with 15 bases left in between. Per germline, CDR1 LGHNA and CDR2 YNFKEQ. CDR3 length: 14 amino acids. This CDR3 is CASSQVFLSISYTF. CDR3 sequence (DNA): TGTGCCAGCAGCCAAGTTTTTTTAAGCATCAGCTACACCTTC.

The chain carries TRBV5-1 and TRBJ2-3; 8 positions agree with TRBD1. Germline V gives CDR1 SGHRS, CDR2 YFSETQ. The J segment lost 5 bases and the V segment lost 6 bases, leaving 14 bases of the junction unmatched. This CDR3 has 16 amino acids. The CDR3 reads CASKHRQGPTQDTQYF. The CDR3 DNA is TGCGCCAGCAAACATCGACAGGGGCCGACTCAAGATACGCAGTATTTT.

V and J are TRBV2 and TRBJ2-7, with a possible D match to TRBD1 (5 bases). CDR1 is SNHLY, CDR2 FYNNEI, per germline. The CDR3 runs to 12 residues. The germline V and J ends were trimmed by 4 bases and 2 bases, with 6 bases remaining between them. CDR3 sequence (DNA): TGTGCCAGCAGTGCAGGGCCCTACGAGCAGTACGTC. Translating gives CASSAGPYEQYV.

The chain combines TRBV29-1 with TRBJ2-3, with TRBD2 as a possible D gene (5 bases). Germline loops: CDR1 SQVTM, CDR2 ANQGSEA. V lost 1 base and J 2 bases, leaving 16 bases between the germline ends. The CDR3 has 16 amino acids. CDR3 residues: CSVEGTGIYNTDTQYF. CDR3 nucleotide sequence: TGCAGCGTTGAAGGGACCGGGATCTACAACACAGATACGCAGTATTTT.

The J gene is TRBJ2-3, the V gene TRBV2; the D gene is possibly TRBD1 (6 bases). From germline, CDR1 is SNHLY and CDR2 FYNNEI. V was shortened by 8 bases and J by 0 bases, with 15 bases between the two germline ends. This CDR3 region has 15 residues. The DNA for the CDR3 is TGTGCCAGCTGGGGGACATTTCCTAGCACAGATACGCAGTATTTT. Translating gives CASWGTFPSTDTQYF.

This clone was recorded once. V is TRBV27 and J is TRBJ2-3; D is possibly TRBD1 or TRBD2 (5 bases each). Germline V gives CDR1 MNHEY, CDR2 SMNVEV (reference sequence). V was clipped by 6 bases and J by 3 bases, with 16 bases between them. The length of the CDR3 is 15 residues. The CDR3 DNA reads TGTGCCAGCAGAAGCGGTGGGGCGCAGACAGATACGCAGTATTTT. Amino acids: CASRSGGAQTDTQYF.

The chain is built from TRBV18 and TRBJ2-5; D is unclear. With 2 bases removed from V and 3 bases from J, the gap between germline ends came to 4 bases. Germline CDR1 reads KGHSH; CDR2 reads LQKENI. The CDR3 spans 12 residues. CDR3 loop: CASSPMEETQYF. As DNA, the CDR3 is TGTGCCAGCTCACCAATGGAAGAGACCCAGTACTTC.

The genes are TRBV9 and TRBJ1-2; 8 nucleotides agree with TRBD1. The CDR3 is made up of 15 amino acids. Germline CDR1 is SGDLS and CDR2 is YYNGEE. J was trimmed by 1 base and V by 4 bases; bases with no gene match: 6. The CDR3 nucleotides read TGTGCCAGCAGCATAGGACAGGGCATTAACTATGGCTACACCTTC. This codes for CASSIGQGINYGYTF.

The rearrangement links TRBV15 to TRBJ2-3; 13 bases are a match to TRBD2. V lost 2 bases to trimming and J lost 4 bases; unmatched junction nucleotides: 0. Germline lookup yields CDR1 LNHNV and CDR2 YYDKDF (reference sequence). This CDR3 has 15 amino acids. This CDR3 reads CATSRTSGGADTQYF. CDR3 DNA: TGTGCCACCAGCAGAACTAGCGGGGGGGCAGATACGCAGTATTTT.

This clone showed up just once. The rearrangement links TRBV6-1 to TRBJ1-5; D is ambiguous. The CDR3 contains 13 residues. The V end was cut by 2 bases, the J end by 4 bases, with 6 bases between. The germline V gene has CDR1 MNHNS and CDR2 SASEGT. CDR3 amino acids: CASSESGNQPQHF. Here the CDR3 DNA reads TGTGCCAGCAGTGAATCGGGGAATCAGCCCCAGCATTTT.

The chain has TRBV18 and TRBJ1-1; TRBD1 agrees at 7 bases. This CDR3 comprises 14 residues. The V and J ends lost 3 bases and 5 bases, in that order; junction bases with no gene match: 6. Germline V gene data show CDR1 as KGHSH and CDR2 as LQKENI. The CDR3, as DNA: TGTGCCAGCTCACCCAACAGGGGAGAAACTGAAGCTTTCTTT. Amino acid sequence: CASSPNRGETEAFF.

The CDR3 protein is CASSANRVQEKLFF. The CDR3 DNA reads TGCGCCAGCAGCGCCAACAGGGTCCAGGAAAAACTGTTTTTT. The chain uses TRBV5-1 and TRBJ1-4; D possibly corresponds to TRBD1 (6 bases). The CDR3 has 14 amino acids. The ends were cut back, 4 bases at V and 8 bases at J, with 15 bases in the middle. Per the germline V gene, CDR1 is SGHRS and CDR2 is YFSETQ.

This sequence joins TRBV7-9 and TRBJ1-2, with TRBD1 identical over 7 bases. Germline CDR1 and CDR2: SEHNR and FQNEAQ (reference sequence). CDR3 length: 15 residues. The V gene end was trimmed by 6 bases and the J gene end by 4 bases; junction bases not matched to a gene: 11. CDR3 sequence (DNA): TGTGCCAGCAGTGGCGGGATCCGACAGGGCTATGGCTACACCTTC. As protein: CASSGGIRQGYGYTF. The full variable domain, in which reference TRBV7-9 and TRBJ1-2 provide the parts outside the CDR3, is DTGVSQNPRHKITKRGQNVTFRCDPISEHNRLYWYRQTLGQGPEFLTYFQNEAQLEKSRLLSDRFSAERPKGSFSTLEIQRTEQGDSAMYLCASSGGIRQGYGYTFGSGTRLTVV.

V gene TRBV11-2 combines with J gene TRBJ2-3, with TRBD2 identical over 14 bases. Trimming at V came to 0 bases and at J to 3 bases, leaving 11 bases not matched to a gene. Germline values: CDR1 SGHAT, CDR2 FQNNGV. The CDR3 contains 20 residues. CDR3 coding DNA: TGTGCCAGCAGCTTAGACGGGCTCGGCGGACTAGCGGGGGGTACAGATACGCAGTATTTT. Its translation: CASSLDGLGGLAGGTDTQYF.

The genes are TRBV27 and TRBJ2-5; D possibly corresponds to TRBD1 (5 bases). CDR3 size: 13 residues. The germline V gene encodes CDR1 MNHEY and CDR2 SMNVEV (reference sequence). V lost 6 bases to trimming and J lost 4 bases, with 12 bases between them. CDR3 residues: CASSPSGLETQYF. CDR3 nucleotide sequence: TGTGCCAGCAGCCCCTCAGGGTTAGAGACCCAGTACTTC.

The V and J genes are TRBV29-1 and TRBJ1-1; D is ambiguous. The V and J ends lost 5 bases and 1 base respectively, with 11 bases between them. CDR1 is SQVTM and CDR2 is ANQGSEA in the germline V gene. There are 13 residues in the CDR3. CDR3 amino acids: CSVFGPSNTEAFF. DNA of the CDR3: TGCAGCGTTTTCGGACCGTCGAACACTGAAGCTTTCTTT.

This chain links TRBV5-6 with TRBJ2-2, with D hard to call. This CDR3 has 12 residues. V lost 3 bases, J lost 7 bases, and 7 bases lay in between. Germline assignment: CDR1 SGHDT and CDR2 YYEEEE. DNA for the CDR3: TGTGCCAGCAGCTCCATGGGCGGGGAGCTGTTTTTT. This gives the protein CASSSMGGELFF.

The CDR3 bases are TGTGCCAGCAGCTTATCCGGACAGGGCAACACCGGGGAGCTGTTTTTT. Translation: CASSLSGQGNTGELFF. V is TRBV7-3 and J is TRBJ2-2, with TRBD1 matching over 8 bases. V was pared by 2 bases and J by 2 bases, with 4 bases of the junction left unmatched. This CDR3 contains 16 residues. Germline V gene lookup returns CDR1 SGHTA and CDR2 FQGTGA.

This sequence joins TRBV6-5 and TRBJ2-7, with no clear D. V was pared by 7 bases and J by 0 bases, with 16 bases between. There are 15 residues in the CDR3. The V gene's germline CDR1 is MNHEY and CDR2 SVGAGI. CDR3 loop: CASTKDPTLSYEQYV. The CDR3 DNA sequence: TGTGCCAGCACCAAGGACCCAACACTCTCCTACGAGCAGTACGTC.

Only a few counts were recorded for this clone. The rearrangement links TRBV30 to TRBJ1-5, with TRBD1 matching over 8 bases. Germline V gene lookup returns CDR1 GTSNPN and CDR2 SVGIG (reference sequence). The CDR3 length is 17 residues. V was clipped by 5 bases and J by 0 bases; unmatched bases: 12. In nucleotides, the CDR3 is TGTGCCTGGGCCAAAGGGACAGGAGGATATAGCAATCAGCCCCAGCATTTT. Translation: CAWAKGTGGYSNQPQHF.

The V call is TRBV5-1, the J call TRBJ2-1; TRBD1 aligns across 8 bases. J lost 4 bases, V lost 2 bases, and 2 bases had no gene match. Germline V CDR1 and CDR2: SGHRS, YFSETQ. CDR3 length equals 14 residues. This CDR3 is CASSLGDRYNEQFF. The CDR3, as DNA: TGCGCCAGCAGCTTAGGGGACAGGTACAATGAGCAGTTCTTC. The full variable domain, its missing parts supplied by reference TRBV5-1 and TRBJ2-1, is KAGVTQTPRYLIKTRGQQVTLSCSPISGHRSVSWYQQTPGQGLQFLFEYFSETQRNKGNFPGRFSGRQFSNSRSEMNVSTLELGDSALYLCASSLGDRYNEQFFGPGTRLTVL.

This clone was counted once. The chain is built from TRBV6-6 and TRBJ1-4; D ambiguous. The CDR3 consists of 13 residues. CDR1 is MNHNY, CDR2 SVGAGI, per germline (reference sequence). V was pared by 7 bases and J by 6 bases, with 12 bases between. The CDR3 sequence is CASNLPADEKLFF. In DNA form, the CDR3 reads TGTGCCAGCAACCTCCCAGCCGATGAAAAACTGTTTTTT.

V is TRBV7-6 and J is TRBJ2-2, with D maybe TRBD1 (6 bases). The V gene's germline CDR1 is SGHVS and CDR2 FNYEAQ. The CDR3 runs to 16 residues. The germline V and J ends were trimmed by 4 bases and 7 bases, with 19 bases remaining between them. Here the CDR3 reads CASSSRWGRYSGELFF. The CDR3, as DNA: TGTGCCAGCAGCTCCCGCTGGGGGCGGTATAGCGGGGAGCTGTTTTTT. Full variable domain (remainder filled in from reference TRBV7-6 and TRBJ2-2): GAGVSQSPRYKVTKRGQDVALRCDPISGHVSLYWYRQALGQGPEFLTYFNYEAQQDKSGLPNDRFSAERPEGSISTLTIQRTEQRDSAMYRCASSSRWGRYSGELFFGEGSRLTVL.

The chain combines TRBV7-6 with TRBJ1-1; no firm D call. The germline gives CDR1 SGHVS, CDR2 FNYEAQ. Trimming pared 5 bases from V and 4 bases from J, leaving 11 bases between. The length of the CDR3 is 13 residues. CDR3 DNA sequence: TGTGCCAGCAGCCCTAACTCGGGCACTGAAGCTTTCTTT. Its translation is CASSPNSGTEAFF.